The clone carrying this TCR beta chain was observed at least ten times. Its cognate antigen is unknown. In patients aged 18 to 65, hyperthyroidism was newly diagnosed, with duration under 2 months. These data come from a study of T cells in Graves' hyperthyroidism and ophthalmopathy. There are 16 residues in the CDR3. J lost 8 bases, V lost 6 bases, and 15 bases had no gene match. CDR1 is MNHNS, CDR2 SASEGT, per germline. Regarding the study as a whole: Blood samples included most of the expanded thyroid clonotypes exceeding 0.001.

RNA transcripts served as the template for amplifying TCR beta CDR3 regions. The HTBI primer set was used in a first-round RT-PCR of the TCR CDR3. TCRdb redid the calling of the multiplex PCR reads with MiXCR, one entry per CDR3 protein. The repertoire includes around 290,000 distinct CDR3 sequences, roughly an eighth of them detected once, and roughly 7.9% sits in the top ten. V gene TRBV6-1 combines with J gene TRBJ2-1, with 8 bases identical to TRBD2. This TCR came from a woman in her thirties or forties with Graves' hyperthyroidism. Input material: blood. This chain's CDR3 is CASRTGLAGRVDEQFF. The DNA for the CDR3 is TGTGCCAGCAGGACGGGGTTAGCGGGAAGGGTTGATGAGCAGTTCTTC.